There are many counts of the clone carrying this T cell receptor beta chain. Its specificity is unknown. The CDR3 contains 13 residues. Trimming stripped 4 bases from V and 2 bases from J, with 9 bases between. The germline V gene encodes CDR1 LNHDA and CDR2 SQIVND (reference sequence). This sample is part of a study of regulatory T cells in long-lasting Graves disease. Study background: Graves' patients diagnosed newly had used antithyroid drugs under 3 months.

Whole-study results and caveats: Favored gene segments in persistent disease were TRBV28, TRBJ1-2 and TRBJ2-5.

The time point was: newly diagnosed GD, antithyroid drugs for less than 3 months. Construction of the TCR library relied on RNA isolated from PBMCs. Investigators prepared the TCR beta libraries by applying iRepertoire HTBI primers and Arm-PCR of CDR3 regions. Via MiXCR, TCRdb re-called the multiplex PCR reads, giving one row per CDR3 protein. The sample includes more than 300,000 distinct CDR3 sequences, about 17% of them seen just once. This sample also appeared in a second study, on T cells in Graves' hyperthyroidism and ophthalmopathy. That study adds: Hyperthyroidism had been newly diagnosed in patients aged 18 to 65, and its duration was under 2 months. The HTBI primer set drove a first-round RT-PCR of the TCR CDR3.

This specimen consisted of peripheral blood mononuclear cells (PBMCs), obtained at new diagnosis, from a patient treated with antithyroid drugs. The chain has TRBV19 and TRBJ2-7; D gene unclear. The TCR comes from a woman between 18 and 29 years old with Graves disease. CDR3 loop: CASSTGQTYEQYF. The CDR3 DNA sequence: TGTGCCAGTAGTACGGGCCAAACCTACGAGCAGTACTTC.